The 10 T cell receptor beta chains given below trace back to one sample, sequenced in a study of cytomegalovirus exposure and HLA in healthy donors. The PCR ran on 60 Vbeta and 13 Jbeta primers. This table comes from immunoSEQ multiplex PCR, and its TCRdb copy is limited to in-frame clones, with some not included. This sample carries 140,000 to 150,000 clones, roughly 70% of them seen once, and the ten largest clones take roughly 2%. Specimen: PBMCs. The source of these receptors is a woman aged 60-75 years in good health and CMV-seropositive.

About this clone: The same CDR3 can be traced to other DNA sequences in this sample. The V and J genes are TRBV28 and TRBJ1-2; the D gene is possibly TRBD1 (5 bases). Trimming took off 2 bases at V and 4 bases at J, with 8 bases between the two ends. The CDR3 has 13 amino acids. CDR1 and CDR2 (germline): MDHEN, SYDVKM. The CDR3 bases are TGTGCCAGCAGTTTAGGGGGAGGCTATGGCTACACCTTC. It specifies CASSLGGGYGYTF.

This clone was seen just once. J is TRBJ1-3 and V is TRBV5-1; 9 bases fit TRBD1. Germline V CDR1 and CDR2: SGHRS, YFSETQ. V trimming: 4 bases; J trimming: 3 bases; junction bases outside the gene matches: 8. The CDR3 extends over 16 amino acids. DNA for the CDR3: TGCGCCAGCAGCCCGCAGGGACAGGGTGGTGGAAACACCATATATTTT. Its translation is CASSPQGQGGGNTIYF.

This chain links TRBV10-3 with TRBJ2-5, with D tentatively TRBD2 (5 bases). The J call is in doubt because the DNA end fits TRBJ2-7 better. Germline V gene lookup returns CDR1 ENHRY and CDR2 SYGVKD. CDR3 length: 12 amino acids. The DNA for the CDR3 is TGTGCCATCAGCGACCGGGGAGCCGAGCAGTACTTC. Protein: CAISDRGAEQYF.

Written as DNA, the CDR3 is TGCGCCAGCAGCCCCGGGGACAGGTACAGCTCTGGAAACACCATATATTTT. This sequence encodes CASSPGDRYSSGNTIYF. The V and J genes are TRBV5-1 and TRBJ1-3; 8 nucleotides agree with TRBD1. CDR1 and CDR2 (germline): SGHRS, YFSETQ. V shed 4 bases and J 0 bases; nucleotides not matched to a gene: 9. The CDR3 has 17 amino acids.

CDR3 sequence: CAWSGALEQYF. DNA of the CDR3: TGTGCCTGGAGTGGGGCCCTCGAGCAGTACTTC. This chain uses TRBV30 with TRBJ2-7; D unclear. Germline CDR1 GTSNPN, CDR2 SVGIG (reference sequence). The length of the CDR3 is 11 residues. The V end lost 1 base, the J end lost 6 bases, and 7 bases lay between the germline ends.

CDR3 region: CASSVILGGNTEAFF. CDR3 coding DNA: TGTGCCAGCAGTGTTATTCTCGGGGGGAACACTGAAGCTTTCTTT. The rearrangement links TRBV2 to TRBJ1-1, with D perhaps TRBD1 (5 bases). The germline V gene has CDR1 SNHLY and CDR2 FYNNEI. This CDR3 comprises 15 residues. Trimming pared 4 bases from V and 1 base from J, leaving 13 bases between. The full variable domain, with the rest looked up from reference TRBV2 and TRBJ1-1, is EPEVTQTPSHQVTQMGQEVILRCVPISNHLYFYWYRQILGQKVEFLVSFYNNEISEKSEIFDDQFSVERPDGSNFTLKIRSTKLEDSAMYFCASSVILGGNTEAFFGQGTRLTVV.

V usage is TRBV18 and J usage is TRBJ1-4; D unresolved. Trimming removed 3 bases from V and 3 bases from J, with 17 bases in between. The germline V gene encodes CDR1 KGHSH and CDR2 LQKENI. CDR3 length: 17 residues. The chain's CDR3 is CASSPPYDFSSNEKLFF. The CDR3 DNA is TGTGCCAGCTCACCCCCGTACGACTTTAGTTCTAATGAAAAACTGTTTTTT.

The genes are TRBV11-1 and TRBJ1-2; TRBD1 matches at 10 bases. Germline V gene lookup returns CDR1 SGHAT and CDR2 FQDESV (reference sequence). This CDR3 spans 15 amino acids. V lost 5 bases, J lost 8 bases, and 11 bases stayed unmatched. CDR3 residues: CASSSNRQGAQGYTF. In DNA form, the CDR3 reads TGTGCCAGCAGCAGTAATCGACAGGGGGCGCAGGGCTACACCTTC.

This chain uses TRBV7-9 with TRBJ2-7, with D possibly TRBD1 on 5 matching bases. From germline, CDR1 is SEHNR and CDR2 FQNEAQ (reference sequence). V lost 5 bases and J lost 0, with 8 bases in between. This CDR3 comprises 13 residues. CDR3 sequence (DNA): TGTGCCAGCAGCCACAGGACCTCCTACGAGCAGTACTTC. Translation: CASSHRTSYEQYF.

The rearrangement joins TRBV11-2 to TRBJ1-6; a weak D match, TRBD1 (5 bases). This CDR3 spans 14 amino acids. CDR1 and CDR2 from the germline V gene are SGHAT and FQNNGV. V was clipped by 5 bases and J by 10 bases, with 15 bases between them. The CDR3, as DNA: TGTGCCAGCAGCCCGGGGGGGTACGGGTCACCCCTCCACTTT. Protein product: CASSPGGYGSPLHF.